The 21 T cell receptor beta chains below all came from one sample that was sequenced in a study of post-analysis software for immune sequencing data (dated by TCRdb to the mid-2010s). Study-wide findings and limitations: Significantly higher frequencies in patients than in controls were found for a few TRBV segments, including TRBV5-6, TRBV5-1 and TRBV20-1.

Their antigens are not known. The library was prepared using PCR. TCRdb records Illumina HiSeq 2500 as the sequencer. To reduce PCR and sequencing biases, unique molecular identifiers were incorporated into the TCR beta cDNA libraries. The raw public reads went through TCRdb reprocessing: fastp at Q25, MiXCR clone calling, in-frame beta chains kept. All rows with the same CDR3 protein become a single entry with the most common DNA and genes. In this sample the table shows about 820,000 distinct CDR3 sequences, around 53% of which occur a single time. The ten top clones hold 4.6% of the sample. Material for sequencing was blood. The receptors were gathered from a girl aged 10 to 17 with multiple sclerosis.

The chain carries TRBV5-1 and TRBJ2-4; TRBD1 agrees at 12 bases. The better agreement between TRBJ2-7 and the DNA end casts doubt on the J call. This CDR3 has 15 residues. CDR1 SGHRS and CDR2 YFSETQ come from the germline V gene. The CDR3 spells CASSPLGQGANEQYF. CDR3 in DNA: TGCGCCAGCAGCCCACTGGGACAGGGGGCTAACGAGCAGTACTTC.

J is TRBJ1-6 and V is TRBV29-1; 7 bases align to TRBD1. CDR3 length equals 14 residues. Germline CDR1 is SQVTM and CDR2 is ANQGSEA. With 7 bases clipped from V and 8 bases from J, the junction kept 11 bases outside the gene matches. The CDR3 DNA follows: TGCAGCGCCCGAGGACAGGCCTCGTATTCACCCCTCCACTTT. Amino acids: CSARGQASYSPLHF.

The rearrangement uses TRBV12-3 or TRBV12-4 and TRBJ2-3; 11 positions agree with TRBD2. J gave up 0 bases and V 3 bases, and 5 bases lay outside the gene matches. CDR3 length: 17 amino acids. The CDR3 DNA reads TGTGCCAGCAGTTTGCGTCGGACTAGCGGGAGCACAGATACGCAGTATTTT. Residues: CASSLRRTSGSTDTQYF.

This clonotype appeared a few times. The V call is TRBV6-4, the J call TRBJ2-2; no clear D gene. Germline V gene sequence: CDR1 MRHNA, CDR2 SNTAGT. The CDR3 has 15 amino acids. V was cut by 1 base and J by 1 base, with 7 bases left in between. The chain's CDR3 is CASSDYPGNTGELFF. As DNA, the CDR3 is TGTGCCAGCAGTGACTACCCAGGGAACACCGGGGAGCTGTTTTTT.

This rearrangement joins TRBV7-2 to TRBJ2-7; D gene uncertain. The germline V and J ends were trimmed by 4 bases and 3 bases, with 10 bases remaining between them. The CDR3 loop spans 13 amino acids. Per the germline V gene, CDR1 is SGHTA and CDR2 is FQGNSA. In DNA, the CDR3 is TGTGCCAGCAGCTCGTCCAGTCTCTACGAGCAGTACTTC. It codes for CASSSSSLYEQYF.

The gene calls are TRBV7-3 and TRBJ2-7; 10 nucleotides align to TRBD2. Per germline, CDR1 SGHTA and CDR2 FQGTGA. The CDR3 length is 14 residues. The ends lost 5 bases at V and 2 bases at J; junction bases unmatched: 3. The CDR3 here is CASSKAGGPYEQYF. CDR3 bases: TGTGCCAGCAGCAAAGCGGGAGGGCCCTACGAGCAGTACTTC.

Regarding this clonotype: One junction end disagrees with the germline gene, perhaps due to a read error. The chain employs TRBV20-1 and TRBJ1-2; no clear D. Germline assignment: CDR1 DFQATT and CDR2 SNEGSKA (reference sequence). The CDR3 is made up of 13 amino acids. The CDR3 loop is CSARDEGRYGHTF. The CDR3 region has the DNA TGTAGTGCTAGAGATGAGGGCAGATATGGCCACACCTTC.

The V gene is TRBV20-1, the J gene TRBJ2-3, with 7 nucleotides matching TRBD1. Germline CDR1 reads DFQATT; CDR2 reads SNEGSKA (reference sequence). V trimming: 5 bases; J trimming: 6 bases; junction bases outside the gene matches: 5. This CDR3 spans 12 amino acids. The CDR3 sequence: CSALQGFDTQYF. The CDR3, as DNA: TGCAGTGCTCTACAGGGGTTTGATACGCAGTATTTT.

This clonotype was seen more than once but under ten times. This sequence joins TRBV29-1 and TRBJ2-5; TRBD1 matches at 8 bases. The end of the DNA fits TRBJ2-7 better, so the J call may be wrong. This CDR3 spans 12 amino acids. Germline CDR1 and CDR2: SQVTM and ANQGSEA. CDR3 region: CSVHRTGNEQYF. The CDR3 DNA is TGCAGCGTGCATCGGACAGGGAACGAGCAGTACTTC.

The chain joins TRBV4-1 to TRBJ2-1; 8 nucleotides line up with TRBD2. The J segment lost 4 bases and the V segment lost 1 base, leaving 6 bases of the junction unmatched. Germline V gene data show CDR1 as MGHRA and CDR2 as YSYEKL. The length of the CDR3 is 16 residues. CDR3 in amino acids: CASSQAFSGEYNEQFF. DNA for the CDR3: TGCGCCAGCAGCCAAGCGTTTAGCGGGGAATACAATGAGCAGTTCTTC.

The CDR3 DNA is TGCGCCAGCAGCTTCAACCCTGCAACTAATGAAAAACTGTTTTTT. Its translation is CASSFNPATNEKLFF. The V gene is TRBV5-1, the J gene TRBJ1-4; D is unresolved. The CDR3 length is 15 residues. The germline V gene encodes CDR1 SGHRS and CDR2 YFSETQ. V lost 2 bases and J lost 0, with 8 bases in between.

This rearrangement joins TRBV5-1 to TRBJ2-1; TRBD1 agrees at 7 bases. The CDR3 length is 15 residues. Germline CDR1 SGHRS, CDR2 YFSETQ. V lost 4 bases to trimming and J lost 4 bases; unmatched junction nucleotides: 8. CDR3 amino acids: CASSPQGDPYNEQFF. The CDR3 DNA reads as TGCGCCAGCAGCCCCCAGGGGGACCCATACAATGAGCAGTTCTTC.

The CDR3 bases are TGTGCCAGCAGCTTAGTGGGCGGGGCTAGCGGAAACAATGAGCAGTTCTTC. Amino acid sequence: CASSLVGGASGNNEQFF. This chain joins TRBV7-2 and TRBJ2-1, with 7 bases lining up with TRBD2. CDR3 length: 17 amino acids. The germline V gene encodes CDR1 SGHTA and CDR2 FQGNSA. V gave up 1 base and J gave up 5 bases; unmatched junction bases: 11.

This chain uses TRBV20-1 with TRBJ2-1; 9 bases map to TRBD2. The CDR3 consists of 13 residues. From germline, CDR1 is DFQATT and CDR2 SNEGSKA (reference sequence). The V segment lost 5 bases and the J segment 9 bases; nucleotides outside the gene matches: 8. The CDR3 sequence is CSAPERGEAEQFF. For the CDR3, the DNA is TGCAGTGCTCCCGAGCGGGGGGAAGCTGAGCAGTTCTTC.

The sample holds a few counts of this clonotype. The CDR3 DNA sequence: TGTGCCAGCAGCTCCGTACAGGGGAATGGCTACACCTTC. Translating it yields CASSSVQGNGYTF. The chain links TRBV12-3 or TRBV12-4 to TRBJ1-2; TRBD1 aligns across 7 bases. The CDR3 covers 13 residues. Trimming took 6 bases from V and 6 from J; bases not matched to a gene: 7.

This clonotype occurred a few times. The chain uses TRBV9 and TRBJ2-7; a weak D match, TRBD1 (6 bases). Trimming removed 3 bases at V and 0 bases at J, with 19 bases between. The germline V gene encodes CDR1 SGDLS and CDR2 YYNGEE. CDR3 length equals 17 residues. In DNA, the CDR3 is TGTGCCAGCAGCGCCCCCTTTGGGGACACGAGCTCCTACGAGCAGTACTTC. Its protein is CASSAPFGDTSSYEQYF.

CDR3 sequence reads: CASSQDARGKQYF. The CDR3 region has the DNA TGTGCCAGCAGCCAAGATGCAAGGGGCAAGCAGTACTTC. The chain combines TRBV3-1 with TRBJ2-7; the D gene is possibly TRBD1 (5 bases). V lost 0 bases and J lost 8, with 11 bases in between. This CDR3 comprises 13 residues. Germline values: CDR1 LGHDT, CDR2 YNNKEL (reference sequence).

V gene TRBV5-1 combines with J gene TRBJ2-7, with TRBD1 matching over 10 bases. V shed 4 bases, J shed 3 bases, and the junction held 4 bases outside the gene matches. The germline gives CDR1 SGHRS, CDR2 YFSETQ. This CDR3 region has 14 residues. DNA for the CDR3: TGCGCCAGCAGCGGGACAGGGGCGATCTACGAGCAGTACTTC. As protein: CASSGTGAIYEQYF.

In its sample, this clonotype was seen a few times. The genes are TRBV5-1 and TRBJ2-7; 9 positions agree with TRBD1. CDR3 length: 18 amino acids. CDR1 is SGHRS, CDR2 YFSETQ, per germline. Trimming at V came to 4 bases and at J to 0 bases, leaving 14 bases not matched to a gene. CDR3 residues: CASSLGQGLGPSSYEQYF. DNA for the CDR3: TGCGCCAGCAGCCTGGGACAGGGATTGGGACCCAGCTCCTACGAGCAGTACTTC.

This clonotype was recorded only once. The V gene is TRBV25-1, the J gene TRBJ2-7, with D maybe TRBD1 (6 bases). Between the trimmed V and J ends, which lost 5 bases and 3 bases, there was a span of 14 bases. The CDR3 consists of 14 residues. Germline CDR1 and CDR2: MGHDK and SYGVNS. CDR3 bases: TGTGCCAGCAGTCCCCCGGGACACAGCTACGAGCAGTACTTC. Its translation is CASSPPGHSYEQYF.

The rearrangement links TRBV7-9 to TRBJ2-7; unclear D gene. Per germline, CDR1 SEHNR and CDR2 FQNEAQ (reference sequence). Trimming pared 1 base from V and 2 bases from J, leaving 12 bases between. The CDR3 is made up of 15 amino acids. This CDR3 is CASSLVPHPTYEQYF. The CDR3 nucleotides are TGTGCCAGCAGCTTAGTCCCACATCCCACCTACGAGCAGTACTTC.